The rows below give T cell receptor beta chains drawn from one sample of a study of blood T cell repertoires in COVID-19. The data were produced by immunoSEQ multiplex PCR, yet TCRdb's version contains in-frame clones alone and is incomplete. The sample contains approximately 61,000 clones, about 91% of which appear only once. Specimen: peripheral blood. Receptors originate from a woman older than 75 with active COVID-19. CDR3s include the opening cysteine and the closing phenylalanine or tryptophan. The order of the fields is V gene, J gene, clone size, D gene, CDR3 protein, CDR3 DNA. D genes are given only for firm matches. Clone size appears in some rows only: once, few, many, or a class for an expanded clone.

v_gene: TRBV28
j_gene: TRBJ2-5
abundance: .
d_gene: TRBD2
CDR3aa: CASSFSSQRGGRTQYF
CDR3nt: TGTGCCAGCAGTTTTTCCTCTCAGCGGGGGGGTCGGACCCAGTACTTC

v_gene: TRBV5-4
j_gene: TRBJ2-5
abundance: .
d_gene: TRBD2
CDR3aa: CASSSGLAGSQETQYF
CDR3nt: TGTGCCAGCAGCTCGGGACTAGCGGGGTCTCAAGAGACCCAGTACTTC

v_gene: TRBV7-9
j_gene: TRBJ2-7
abundance: .
d_gene: TRBD2
CDR3aa: CASSLGTGAGEPYEQYF
CDR3nt: TGTGCCAGCAGCTTGGGGACTGGAGCGGGGGAGCCCTACGAGCAGTACTTC

v_gene: TRBV5-6
j_gene: TRBJ2-3
abundance: .
d_gene: TRBD2
CDR3aa: CASSLVKRGGPHTDTQYF
CDR3nt: TGTGCCAGCAGCTTGGTCAAGCGCGGGGGGCCCCACACAGATACGCAGTATTTT

v_gene: TRBV7-2
j_gene: TRBJ2-3
abundance: .
d_gene: .
CDR3aa: CASSLIGGPSTDTQYF
CDR3nt: TGTGCCAGCAGCTTAATCGGAGGACCAAGCACAGATACGCAGTATTTT

v_gene: TRBV5-6
j_gene: TRBJ2-3
abundance: .
d_gene: TRBD2
CDR3aa: CASSLGLAGGVRTQYF
CDR3nt: TGTGCCAGCAGCTTAGGACTAGCGGGGGGTGTGCGCACGCAGTATTTT

v_gene: TRBV9
j_gene: TRBJ1-4
abundance: few
d_gene: TRBD1
CDR3aa: CASSVGSGGGEKLFF
CDR3nt: TGTGCCAGCAGCGTAGGATCAGGGGGTGGGGAAAAACTGTTTTTT

v_gene: TRBV14
j_gene: TRBJ2-2
abundance: .
d_gene: TRBD1
CDR3aa: CASSFIQGAGTGELFF
CDR3nt: TGTGCCAGCAGCTTCATACAGGGGGCAGGAACCGGGGAGCTGTTTTTT

v_gene: TRBV5-6
j_gene: TRBJ1-5
abundance: once
d_gene: TRBD1
CDR3aa: CASSSLRQGRQPQHF
CDR3nt: TGTGCCAGCAGCTCCCTGAGACAGGGTCGTCAGCCCCAGCATTTT

v_gene: TRBV6-2/TRBV6-3
j_gene: TRBJ2-7
abundance: .
d_gene: .
CDR3aa: CASSYSRRGPYEQYF
CDR3nt: TGTGCCAGCAGTTACTCGAGGCGGGGCCCCTACGAGCAGTACTTC

v_gene: TRBV10-3
j_gene: TRBJ2-7
abundance: .
d_gene: TRBD2
CDR3aa: CAIRGTSGGQDYEQYF
CDR3nt: TGTGCCATCAGAGGGACTAGCGGGGGCCAAGACTACGAGCAGTACTTC

v_gene: TRBV7-2
j_gene: TRBJ1-2
abundance: few
d_gene: .
CDR3aa: CASSLLGGDYGYTF
CDR3nt: TGTGCCAGCAGCTTACTTGGGGGGGACTATGGCTACACCTTC

v_gene: TRBV5-1
j_gene: TRBJ2-1
abundance: .
d_gene: TRBD2
CDR3aa: CASSPEGTSWNEQFF
CDR3nt: TGCGCCAGCAGCCCGGAGGGGACTAGCTGGAATGAGCAGTTCTTC

v_gene: TRBV3-1/TRBV3-2
j_gene: TRBJ1-2
abundance: .
d_gene: .
CDR3aa: CASSQSGGARGYTF
CDR3nt: TGTGCCAGCAGCCAGTCGGGAGGGGCACGCGGCTACACCTTC

v_gene: TRBV19
j_gene: TRBJ1-3
abundance: .
d_gene: TRBD1
CDR3aa: CASSYRQGSGNTIYF
CDR3nt: TGTGCCAGTAGTTACCGACAGGGCTCTGGAAACACCATATATTTT

v_gene: TRBV4-1
j_gene: TRBJ2-7
abundance: .
d_gene: TRBD1
CDR3aa: CASSQVDRGFYEQYF
CDR3nt: TGCGCCAGCAGCCAAGTTGACAGGGGATTCTACGAGCAGTACTTC

v_gene: TRBV4-1
j_gene: TRBJ2-5
abundance: .
d_gene: .
CDR3aa: CASSQVRGGGPQETQYF
CDR3nt: TGCGCCAGCAGCCAGGTCAGGGGCGGCGGGCCCCAAGAGACCCAGTACTTC

v_gene: TRBV28
j_gene: TRBJ1-6
abundance: once
d_gene: TRBD1
CDR3aa: CASSAGTGGGSPLHF
CDR3nt: TGTGCCAGCAGTGCCGGGACAGGGGGTGGGTCACCCCTCCACTTT

v_gene: TRBV19
j_gene: TRBJ2-2
abundance: .
d_gene: TRBD2
CDR3aa: CASSRVLAGANGELFF
CDR3nt: TGTGCCAGTAGTCGGGTACTAGCGGGGGCGAACGGGGAGCTGTTTTTT

v_gene: TRBV5-1
j_gene: TRBJ2-2
abundance: .
d_gene: TRBD1
CDR3aa: CASSLQGQANTGELFF
CDR3nt: TGCGCCAGCAGCTTGCAAGGACAGGCGAACACCGGGGAGCTGTTTTTT

v_gene: TRBV3-1/TRBV3-2
j_gene: TRBJ2-1
abundance: .
d_gene: .
CDR3aa: CASSPRGLQTYNEQFF
CDR3nt: TGTGCCAGCAGCCCGCGGGGGCTCCAAACCTACAATGAGCAGTTCTTC

v_gene: TRBV24-1
j_gene: TRBJ2-1
abundance: .
d_gene: TRBD2
CDR3aa: CATSDLSSGGGWDEQFF
CDR3nt: TGTGCCACCAGTGATTTGTCCAGCGGGGGGGGTTGGGATGAGCAGTTCTTC

v_gene: TRBV4-3
j_gene: TRBJ2-5
abundance: .
d_gene: TRBD1
CDR3aa: CASSLQRGQGGETQYF
CDR3nt: TGCGCCAGCAGCCTCCAAAGGGGACAGGGTGGAGAGACCCAGTACTTC

v_gene: TRBV28
j_gene: TRBJ2-7
abundance: .
d_gene: .
CDR3aa: CASSFYNYEQYF
CDR3nt: TGTGCCAGCAGTTTTTACAACTACGAGCAGTACTTC